Listed here is a single T cell receptor (beta chain). This clonotype was detected ten times or more. The clone's antigen remains unknown. No base qualities exist here, and no much larger clone lies one base off it. The data were taken from a study of human T cells and chemical hapten exposure (dated by TCRdb to the early 2020s). Looking at the study overall: For sensitization, 2% DPC in acetone was applied to a roughly 2 cm by roughly 2 cm area of upper inner arm skin. Patch tests used Finn chambers with 0.01% DPC on the upper back, scored after 6 days by International Contact Dermatitis Research Group standards. Weekly therapeutic DPC doses were additionally applied to the scalp of patients throughout the roughly 25-week study period. Most of the patients in the cohort were female, and the cohort covered alopecia areata with under or over 50% scalp involvement, alopecia totalis and alopecia universalis. Blood was sampled from patients pre-sensitization (week 0) and at 2, 6 and about 24 weeks after DPC sensitization. Libraries were pooled for sequencing, and per-sample TCR yields varied mainly because of small differences in library volumes within the pool. The study tracked peripheral blood TCR repertoire changes in vivo during primary and secondary sensitization to the hapten diphenylcyclopropenone (DPC) in alopecia patients. Around 30 alopecia patients provided blood for TCR sequencing at one to four time points (pre-sensitization, 2, 6 and 24 weeks). What the authors observed across the whole study: Patch test score correlated positively with the number of PT1 expanded TCRs, reaching significance at thresholds 8, 16 and 32 but not at 4. Expanded TCRs formed significantly more large CDR3 similarity clusters than pre-sensitization or healthy control sets, consistent with antigen-driven responses. Because every patient had alopecia, a presumed autoimmune disease, the patients' immune response might differ from that of healthy individuals. No change with DPC sensitization was found in the number of TCRs above 1 in 1000 frequency, and no evidence of global repertoire structure alterations was found. After repeated subsampling, changes were observed in the strength of the expansion versus patch-test correlation and in the threshold at which the correlation became significant.

The library was prepared using RACE. The reads were generated on a NextSeq 500. Library preparation attached unique molecular identifiers to individual cDNA molecules for quantitative, reproducible TCR counting. Both TCR alpha and TCR beta chains were sequenced from each blood RNA sample. Per the original workflow: The median number of TCRs per sample was roughly 94,000, ranging from roughly 23,224 to 690,600. The Decombinator software suite was used to annotate the V, J and CDR3 of the TCR reads. Every sample was subsampled to the same number of TCRs (28,000) for the PS versus PT1 abundance plots. Expanded TCRs were defined as absent before sensitization and observed at least eight times at the 2-week time point. TCRdb's own reprocessing of the public reads used fastp at Q25 and MiXCR and kept productive beta chains. CDR3 protein sequences are deduplicated, and each keeps its most common genes and DNA. TCRdb's processing, not the authors' own work, is the source of the V and J calls. The sample yields tens of thousands of distinct CDR3 sequences; 8% to 10% were counted once. Together, the top ten hold around 4% of the sample.

Taken with the paper, the label for time point translates to: pre-sensitization, week 0. This specimen's treatment or condition label, per the study, means: therapeutic diphenylcyclopropenone sensitization with weekly scalp DPC. At each patch-test visit, blood was drawn before the patch test was applied. Patients were considered eligible if aged 18 to 70, diagnosed with alopecia and deemed suitable for DPC therapy, and patients were excluded if pregnant. Total RNA was extracted from unfractionated whole blood that had been collected in Tempus Blood RNA tubes. CDR1 and CDR2 were assigned from the germline V gene as MNHEY and SVGEGT. Including the terminal cysteine and phenylalanine, the CDR3 comprises 15 residues. The kept DNA is CDR3 alone, 45 bases in frame from the first base. V trim: 4 bases; J trim: 2 bases; unmatched bases: 6.

The chain is assembled from TRBV6-2 or TRBV6-3 and TRBJ2-7; 9 nucleotides in the junction match TRBD2. Material: whole blood, obtained in connection with sensitization to the hapten diphenylcyclopropenone (DPC). The origin of this receptor is a woman aged 40 to 50 with alopecia areata. Some clones in this sample may be carry-over from other donors' samples. The DNA sequence follows: TGTGCCAGCAGTTCCGATCCTAGCGGGGCCTACGAGCAGTACTTC. The resulting protein is CASSSDPSGAYEQYF.